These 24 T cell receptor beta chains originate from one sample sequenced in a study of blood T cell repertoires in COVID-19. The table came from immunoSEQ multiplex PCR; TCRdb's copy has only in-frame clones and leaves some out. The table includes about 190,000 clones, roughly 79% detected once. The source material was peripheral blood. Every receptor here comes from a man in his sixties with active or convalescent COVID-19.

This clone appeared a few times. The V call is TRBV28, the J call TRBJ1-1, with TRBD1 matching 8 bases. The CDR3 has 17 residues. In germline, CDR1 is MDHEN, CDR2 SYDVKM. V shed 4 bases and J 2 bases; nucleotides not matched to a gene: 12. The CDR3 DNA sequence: TGTGCCAGCAGTTCAATTGGGGGGGGACAGGCCAACACTGAAGCTTTCTTT. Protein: CASSSIGGGQANTEAFF.

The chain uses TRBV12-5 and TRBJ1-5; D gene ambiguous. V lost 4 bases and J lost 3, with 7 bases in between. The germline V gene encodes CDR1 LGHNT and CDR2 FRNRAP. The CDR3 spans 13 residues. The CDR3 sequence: CASGSGPNQPQHF. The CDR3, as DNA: TGTGCTAGTGGTTCGGGTCCCAATCAGCCCCAGCATTTT.

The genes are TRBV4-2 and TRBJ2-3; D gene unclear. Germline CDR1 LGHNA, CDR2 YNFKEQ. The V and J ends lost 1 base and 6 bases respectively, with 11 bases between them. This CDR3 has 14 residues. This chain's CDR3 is CASSQVTNEDTQYF. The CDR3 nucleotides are TGTGCCAGCAGCCAAGTAACTAACGAGGATACGCAGTATTTT.

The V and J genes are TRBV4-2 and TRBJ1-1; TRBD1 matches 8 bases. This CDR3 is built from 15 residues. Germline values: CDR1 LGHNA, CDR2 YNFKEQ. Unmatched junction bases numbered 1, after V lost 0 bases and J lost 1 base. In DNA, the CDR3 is TGTGCCAGCAGCCAAGATGGACAGGGGAACACTGAAGCTTTCTTT. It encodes CASSQDGQGNTEAFF.

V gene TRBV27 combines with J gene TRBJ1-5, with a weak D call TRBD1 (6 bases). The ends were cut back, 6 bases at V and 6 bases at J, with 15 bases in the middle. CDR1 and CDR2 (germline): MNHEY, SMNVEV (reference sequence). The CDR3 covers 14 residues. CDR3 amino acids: CASSHRVKSQPQHF. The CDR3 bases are TGTGCCAGCAGCCACAGGGTTAAGAGTCAGCCCCAGCATTTT.

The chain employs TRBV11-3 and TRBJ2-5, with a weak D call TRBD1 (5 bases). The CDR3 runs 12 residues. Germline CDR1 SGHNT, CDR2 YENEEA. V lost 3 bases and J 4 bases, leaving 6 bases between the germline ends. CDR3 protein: CASSFDRETQYF. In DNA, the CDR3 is TGTGCCAGCAGCTTCGACAGAGAGACCCAGTACTTC.

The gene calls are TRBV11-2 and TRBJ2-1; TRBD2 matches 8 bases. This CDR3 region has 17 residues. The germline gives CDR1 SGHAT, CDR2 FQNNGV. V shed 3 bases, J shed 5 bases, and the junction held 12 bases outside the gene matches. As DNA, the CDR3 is TGTGCCAGCAGCTTCCGCTTCGGAAGCGGGAGTAACAATGAGCAGTTCTTC. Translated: CASSFRFGSGSNNEQFF. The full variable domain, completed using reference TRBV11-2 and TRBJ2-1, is EAGVAQSPRYKIIEKRQSVAFWCNPISGHATLYWYQQILGQGPKLLIQFQNNGVVDDSQLPKDRFSAERLKGVDSTLKIQPAKLEDSAVYLCASSFRFGSGSNNEQFFGPGTRLTVL.

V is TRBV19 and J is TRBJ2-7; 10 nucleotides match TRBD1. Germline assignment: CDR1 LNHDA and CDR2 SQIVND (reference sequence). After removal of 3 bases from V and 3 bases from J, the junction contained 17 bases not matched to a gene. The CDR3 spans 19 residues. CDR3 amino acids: CASSMPRWDRGSLVYEQYF. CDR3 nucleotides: TGTGCCAGTAGTATGCCGCGGTGGGACAGGGGATCACTCGTCTACGAGCAGTACTTC.

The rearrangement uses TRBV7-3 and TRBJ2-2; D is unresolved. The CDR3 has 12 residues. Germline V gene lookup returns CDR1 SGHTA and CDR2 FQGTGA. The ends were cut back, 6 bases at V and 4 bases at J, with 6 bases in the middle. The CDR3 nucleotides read TGTGCCAGCAGTGGGCCCACCGGGGAGCTGTTTTTT. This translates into CASSGPTGELFF.

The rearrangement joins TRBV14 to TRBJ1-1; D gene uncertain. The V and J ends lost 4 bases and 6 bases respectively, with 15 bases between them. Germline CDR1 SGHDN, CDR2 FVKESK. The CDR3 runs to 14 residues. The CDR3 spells CASSPTRGYAEAFF. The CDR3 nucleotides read TGTGCCAGCAGCCCGACACGGGGTTATGCTGAAGCTTTCTTT. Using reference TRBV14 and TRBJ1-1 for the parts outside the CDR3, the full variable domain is EAGVTQFPSHSVIEKGQTVTLRCDPISGHDNLYWYRRVMGKEIKFLLHFVKESKQDESGMPNNRFLAERTGGTYSTLKVQPAELEDSGVYFCASSPTRGYAEAFFGQGTRLTVV.

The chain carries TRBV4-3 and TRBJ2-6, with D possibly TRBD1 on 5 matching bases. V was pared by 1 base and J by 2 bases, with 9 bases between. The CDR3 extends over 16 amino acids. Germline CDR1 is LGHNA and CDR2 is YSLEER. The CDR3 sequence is CASSQGDRAGANVLTF. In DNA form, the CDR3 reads TGCGCCAGCAGCCAAGGCGACAGAGCTGGGGCCAACGTCCTGACTTTC.

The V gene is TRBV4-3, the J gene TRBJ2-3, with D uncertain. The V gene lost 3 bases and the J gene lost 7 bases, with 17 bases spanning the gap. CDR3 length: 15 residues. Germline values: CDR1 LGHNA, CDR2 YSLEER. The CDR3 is CASSQAVNSIYTQYF. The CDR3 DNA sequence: TGCGCCAGCAGCCAGGCGGTAAATTCTATCTATACGCAGTATTTT.

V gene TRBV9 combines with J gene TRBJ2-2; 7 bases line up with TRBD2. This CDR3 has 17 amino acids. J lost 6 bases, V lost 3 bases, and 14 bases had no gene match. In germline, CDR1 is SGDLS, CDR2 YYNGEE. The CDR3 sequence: CASSAPLWGGIAGELFF. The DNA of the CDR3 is TGTGCCAGCAGCGCCCCGCTTTGGGGGGGGATCGCCGGGGAGCTGTTTTTT. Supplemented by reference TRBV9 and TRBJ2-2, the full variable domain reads DSGVTQTPKHLITATGQRVTLRCSPRSGDLSVYWYQQSLDQGLQFLIQYYNGEERAKGNILERFSAQQFPDLHSELNLSSLELGDSALYFCASSAPLWGGIAGELFFGEGSRLTVL.

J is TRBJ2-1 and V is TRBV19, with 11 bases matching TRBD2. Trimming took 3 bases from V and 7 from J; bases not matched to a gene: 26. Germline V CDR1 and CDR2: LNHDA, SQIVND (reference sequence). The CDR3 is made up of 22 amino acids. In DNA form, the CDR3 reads TGTGCCAGTAGTATCGTTGCCCCGGGACAGCGTTTTACTAGCGGGAGACGGAATGAGCAGTTCTTC. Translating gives CASSIVAPGQRFTSGRRNEQFF.

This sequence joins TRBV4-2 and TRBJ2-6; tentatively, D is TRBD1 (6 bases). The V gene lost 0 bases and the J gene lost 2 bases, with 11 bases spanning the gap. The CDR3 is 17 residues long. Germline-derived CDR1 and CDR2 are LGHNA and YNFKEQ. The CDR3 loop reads CASSQENRVAGANVLTF. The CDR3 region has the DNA TGTGCCAGCAGCCAAGAGAACAGGGTCGCTGGGGCCAACGTCCTGACTTTC.

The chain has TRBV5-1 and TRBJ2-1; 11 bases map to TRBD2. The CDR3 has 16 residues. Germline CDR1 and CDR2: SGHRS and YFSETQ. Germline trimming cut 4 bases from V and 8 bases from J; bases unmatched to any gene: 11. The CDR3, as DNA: TGCGCCAGCAGCCCACTCCAGGGACTAGCGGTGGATGAGCAGTTCTTC. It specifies CASSPLQGLAVDEQFF.

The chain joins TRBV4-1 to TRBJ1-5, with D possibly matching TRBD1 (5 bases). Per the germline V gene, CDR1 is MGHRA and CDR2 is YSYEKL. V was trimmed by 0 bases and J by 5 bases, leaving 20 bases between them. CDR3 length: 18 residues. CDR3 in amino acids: CASSQDYPRAFPHQPQHF. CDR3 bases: TGCGCCAGCAGCCAAGATTATCCCAGGGCCTTCCCCCATCAGCCCCAGCATTTT.

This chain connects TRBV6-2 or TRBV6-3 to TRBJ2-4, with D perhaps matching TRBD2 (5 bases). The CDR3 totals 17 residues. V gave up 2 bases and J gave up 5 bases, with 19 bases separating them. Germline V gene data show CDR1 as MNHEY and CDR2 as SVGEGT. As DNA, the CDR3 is TGTGCCAGCAGTTACGGGCGGGTCTCTAAAACGGAAAACATTCAGTACTTC. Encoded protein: CASSYGRVSKTENIQYF.

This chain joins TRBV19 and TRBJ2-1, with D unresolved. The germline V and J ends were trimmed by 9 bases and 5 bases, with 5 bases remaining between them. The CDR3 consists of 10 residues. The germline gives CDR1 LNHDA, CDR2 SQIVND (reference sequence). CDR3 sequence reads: CASGDNEQFF. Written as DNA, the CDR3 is TGTGCCAGCGGTGACAATGAGCAGTTCTTC.

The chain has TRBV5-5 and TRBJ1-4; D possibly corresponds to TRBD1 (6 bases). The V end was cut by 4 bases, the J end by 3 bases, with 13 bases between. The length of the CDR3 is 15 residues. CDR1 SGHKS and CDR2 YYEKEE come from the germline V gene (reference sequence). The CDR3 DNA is TGTGCCAGCAGCACTACAGGGTGGGCTAATGAAAAACTGTTTTTT. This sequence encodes CASSTTGWANEKLFF. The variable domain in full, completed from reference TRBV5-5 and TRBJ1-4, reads DAGVTQSPTHLIKTRGQQVTLRCSPISGHKSVSWYQQVLGQGPQFIFQYYEKEERGRGNFPDRFSARQFPNYSSELNVNALLLGDSALYLCASSTTGWANEKLFFGSGTQLSVL.

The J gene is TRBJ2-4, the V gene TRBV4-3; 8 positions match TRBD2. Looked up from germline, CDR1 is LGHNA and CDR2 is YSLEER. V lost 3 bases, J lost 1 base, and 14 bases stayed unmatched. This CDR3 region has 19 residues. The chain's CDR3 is CASSQVAGIGSVAKNIQYF. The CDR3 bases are TGCGCCAGCAGCCAGGTAGCGGGAATTGGATCTGTGGCCAAAAACATTCAGTACTTC.

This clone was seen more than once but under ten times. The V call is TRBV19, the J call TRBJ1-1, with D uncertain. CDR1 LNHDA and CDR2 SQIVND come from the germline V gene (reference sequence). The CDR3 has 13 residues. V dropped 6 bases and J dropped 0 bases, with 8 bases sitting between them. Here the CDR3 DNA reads TGTGCCAGTAGCCCGACTTTGAACACTGAAGCTTTCTTT. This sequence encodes CASSPTLNTEAFF.

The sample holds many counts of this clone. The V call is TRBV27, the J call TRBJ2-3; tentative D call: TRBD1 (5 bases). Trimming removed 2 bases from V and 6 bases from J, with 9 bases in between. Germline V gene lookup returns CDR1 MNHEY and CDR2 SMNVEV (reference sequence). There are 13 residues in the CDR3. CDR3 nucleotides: TGTGCCAGCAGTTTAGGGGCCCCCGATACGCAGTATTTT. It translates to CASSLGAPDTQYF.

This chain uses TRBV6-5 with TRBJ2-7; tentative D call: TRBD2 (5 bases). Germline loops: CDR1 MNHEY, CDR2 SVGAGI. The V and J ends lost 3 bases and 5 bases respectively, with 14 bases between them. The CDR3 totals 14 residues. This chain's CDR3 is CASSYSVGGDEQYF. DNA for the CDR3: TGTGCCAGCAGTTATAGCGTAGGAGGCGACGAGCAGTACTTC.